This T cell receptor (beta chain) appears in the sequencing data of a study of CD8+CD57+ T cells in acquired aplastic anemia. The TCR beta profiling, which covered VDJ combination and CDR3 sequence, was carried out using genomic DNA as the template. Each CDR3 protein is one row after TCRdb ran MiXCR on the reads. There are 150,000 or so distinct CDR3 sequences in the sample; around 50% occur only once, and 1.1% lies in the top ten. V dropped 5 bases and J dropped 0; count of bases not matched to a gene: 12. The CDR3 totals 19 residues. Germline assignment: CDR1 SGHAT and CDR2 FQNNGV. This clonotype occurred many times. Only patients with CD8+CD57+ cell expansion on flow cytometry were chosen for sequencing.

Source material: sorted CD4+, CD8+, or CD8+CD57+ T cells (not recorded which) from PBMCs. The sequence was obtained from a human donor with aplastic anemia. This sequence joins TRBV11-2 and TRBJ2-6, with TRBD1 matching 8 bases. CDR3 coding DNA: TGTGCCAGCAGCAAAATGGGGGGACAGGTCTACTCTGGGGCCAACGTCCTGACTTTC. It codes for CASSKMGGQVYSGANVLTF.